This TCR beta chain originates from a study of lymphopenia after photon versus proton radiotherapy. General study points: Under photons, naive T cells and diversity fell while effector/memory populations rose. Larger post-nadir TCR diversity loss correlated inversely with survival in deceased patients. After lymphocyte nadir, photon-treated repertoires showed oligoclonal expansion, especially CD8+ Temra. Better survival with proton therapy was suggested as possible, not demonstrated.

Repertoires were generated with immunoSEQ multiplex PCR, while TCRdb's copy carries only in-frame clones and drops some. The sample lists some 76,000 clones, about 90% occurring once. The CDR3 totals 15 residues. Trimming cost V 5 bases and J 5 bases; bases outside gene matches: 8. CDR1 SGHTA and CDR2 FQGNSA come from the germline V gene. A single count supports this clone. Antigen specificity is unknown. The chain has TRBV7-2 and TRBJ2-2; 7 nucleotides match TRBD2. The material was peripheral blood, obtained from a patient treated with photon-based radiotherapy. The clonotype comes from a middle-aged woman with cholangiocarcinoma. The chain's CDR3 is CASSLPRSGTGELFF. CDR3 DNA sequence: TGTGCCAGCAGCCTCCCCCGTAGCGGGACCGGGGAGCTGTTTTTT.